This record covers a single T cell receptor beta chain. Expressed TCRB transcripts were sequenced, since all the RNA that had been isolated was reverse transcribed. The protocol was immunoSEQ multiplex PCR, while the TCRdb copy is restricted to in-frame clones and leaves out a portion. The sample contains 110,000 or so clones, approximately 37% of which appear only once. CDR3 size: 15 residues. The germline V and J ends were trimmed by 0 bases and 4 bases, with 12 bases remaining between them. Germline values: CDR1 SEHNR, CDR2 FQNEAQ (reference sequence). The data are from a study of beta chain features in type 1 diabetes.

The sample was stem cell memory CD4+ T cells from blood. This chain joins TRBV7-9 and TRBJ1-2; D not certain. The receptor's source is a woman between 18 and 29 years old in good health. CDR3: CASSLALADFYGYTF. For the CDR3, the DNA is TGTGCCAGCAGCTTAGCGTTGGCAGATTTCTATGGCTACACCTTC.